The sequence of this T cell receptor beta chain was determined in a study of metastatic and nonmetastatic thyroid tumors. Turning to this clone: A read error may be the cause here, since a much bigger clone is one base away.

Trimming stripped 4 bases from V and 3 bases from J, with 10 bases between. This CDR3 has 14 residues. Germline V gene lookup returns CDR1 ENHRY and CDR2 SYGVKD. Using MiXCR, TCRdb re-called clones from the PCR reads. Here the sample spans tens of thousands of clones, roughly an eighth being singletons. None of the patients had undergone any treatment ahead of thyroid surgery. The sequenced sample was tumor tissue. This TCR derives from a female donor with papillary thyroid cancer or a benign thyroid nodule (not recorded which). Some clones in this sample may be carry-over from other donors' samples. This chain connects TRBV10-3 to TRBJ1-5; D unresolved. CDR3 sequence: CAISANGDNQPQHF. The CDR3 DNA is TGTGCCATCAGTGCGAACGGGGACAATCAGCCCCAGCATTTT.